This T cell receptor beta chain was observed in a study of early T cells in non-severe SARS-CoV-2 infection. This clonotype was detected a few times. Its antigen is not identified. Attached unique molecular identifiers marked individual cDNA molecules. Via MiXCR, TCRdb re-called the 5' RACE reads, giving one row per CDR3 protein. The sample gives tens of thousands of distinct CDR3 sequences, 13% to 15% of which show up once; around 5.8% is in the top ten. Regarding the study as a whole: Anti-spike CD8 responses were favored in VDJdb matching, and private and CD4 specificities were missed.

The germline gives CDR1 LNHDA, CDR2 SQIVND (reference sequence). Trimming stripped 3 bases from V and 5 bases from J, with 14 bases between. The CDR3 extends over 15 amino acids. The sequence was collected from an adult who was a healthcare worker with PCR-confirmed SARS-CoV-2 infection or an uninfected control (not recorded which). The chain has TRBV19 and TRBJ1-5; D call uncertain. The specimen sequenced was whole blood. The CDR3: CASSMGKGIDQPQHF. In DNA, the CDR3 is TGTGCCAGTAGTATGGGAAAAGGGATCGATCAGCCCCAGCATTTT. Looking up the rest from reference TRBV19 and TRBJ1-5 gives the full variable domain: DGGITQSPKYLFRKEGQNVTLSCEQNLNHDAMYWYRQDPGQGLRLIYYSQIVNDFQKGDIAEGYSVSREKKESFPLTVTSAQKNPTAFYLCASSMGKGIDQPQHFGDGTRLSIL.